What follows are 24 T cell receptor beta chains derived from one specimen sequenced in a study of T-cell reconstitution after alpha-beta-depleted transplantation in children. TCRbeta library construction was performed incorporating unique molecular identifiers. TCRdb ran MiXCR on the PCR reads and lists one entry per CDR3 protein. Here the sample spans about 300,000 distinct CDR3 sequences, around a tenth being singletons. The source was PBMCs, collected before TCRalphabeta/CD19-depleted stem cell transplant. Receptors were obtained from a boy younger than two with acute myeloid leukemia, due to receive a stem cell transplant.

This rearrangement joins TRBV29-1 to TRBJ2-7, with D perhaps being TRBD1 or TRBD2 (5 bases each). The germline gives CDR1 SQVTM, CDR2 ANQGSEA. The germline V and J ends were trimmed by 3 bases and 3 bases, with 12 bases remaining between them. The CDR3 is 13 amino acids. The CDR3 loop is CSVEGDGYYEQYF. Written as DNA, the CDR3 is TGCAGCGTTGAGGGGGACGGCTACTACGAGCAGTACTTC.

This clonotype was recorded many times. This sequence joins TRBV7-9 and TRBJ2-7, with TRBD2 identical over 11 bases. V dropped 5 bases and J dropped 2; count of bases not matched to a gene: 29. This CDR3 spans 23 amino acids. Per the germline V gene, CDR1 is SEHNR and CDR2 is FQNEAQ (reference sequence). CDR3 nucleotide sequence: TGTGCCAGCAGCACCGCCGGGACAGGAGCCTCTCCCGGGACTAGCGGAACCCCCTACGAGCAGTACTTC. Amino acids: CASSTAGTGASPGTSGTPYEQYF.

This clonotype was detected ten times or more. V is TRBV10-3 and J is TRBJ2-7, with D tentatively TRBD2 (6 bases). Germline CDR1 is ENHRY and CDR2 is SYGVKD. The CDR3 consists of 11 residues. The V end lost 5 bases, the J end lost 5 bases, and 7 bases lay between the germline ends. CDR3 nucleotide sequence: TGTGCCATCAGTTCGGGAGACGAGCAGTACTTC. This gives the protein CAISSGDEQYF.

This clonotype was seen ten or more times. The V call is TRBV12-3 or TRBV12-4, the J call TRBJ2-2, with 11 bases lining up with TRBD2. Trimming cost V 5 bases and J 3 bases; bases outside gene matches: 8. This CDR3 region has 17 residues. CDR3 coding DNA: TGTGCCAGCAGTCTCGTGACTAGCGGGGTAGACACCGGGGAGCTGTTTTTT. It translates to CASSLVTSGVDTGELFF.

A word on this clonotype: Being one base from a much bigger clone, this may be a read error. V is TRBV5-8 and J is TRBJ2-2; D is possibly TRBD2 (6 bases). Germline V lookup: CDR1 SGHTS, CDR2 YDEGEE. The CDR3 has 13 amino acids. The V and J ends lost 7 bases and 5 bases respectively, with 12 bases between them. The CDR3 is CASGAGTTGELFF. The CDR3 bases are TGTGCCAGCGGCGCCGGGACTACCGGGGAGCTGTTTTTT.

This clonotype has ten or more counts. The J gene is TRBJ2-3, the V gene TRBV18; TRBD2 matches 14 bases. The CDR3 is 15 amino acids. Germline CDR1 KGHSH, CDR2 LQKENI. V lost 8 bases, J lost 5 bases, and 6 bases stayed unmatched. The CDR3 is CASTRLAGGRDTQYF. The CDR3 DNA sequence: TGTGCCAGCACCCGACTAGCGGGGGGGCGAGATACGCAGTATTTT.

This chain connects TRBV6-1 to TRBJ2-2; 7 nucleotides line up with TRBD1. The CDR3 extends over 14 amino acids. Germline loops: CDR1 MNHNS, CDR2 SASEGT. With V trimmed by 5 bases and J by 5 bases, 5 bases remained unmatched. The CDR3 nucleotides read TGTGCCAGCAGTACAACAGGGGTGACCGGGGAGCTGTTTTTT. Amino acid sequence: CASSTTGVTGELFF.

In its sample, this clonotype was seen many times. The chain links TRBV6-1 to TRBJ2-5, with D possibly matching TRBD1 (7 bases). Germline V gene data show CDR1 as MNHNS and CDR2 as SASEGT. V was cut by 6 bases and J by 4 bases, with 15 bases left in between. The CDR3 length is 14 residues. The CDR3 region is CASSPGGGLETQYF. CDR3 coding DNA: TGTGCCAGCAGCCCCGGAGGGGGCTTAGAGACCCAGTACTTC.

This clonotype was detected a few times. This sequence joins TRBV28 and TRBJ2-1; 12 bases align to TRBD2. Germline V gene lookup returns CDR1 MDHEN and CDR2 SYDVKM. The trim removed 5 bases at V and 8 bases at J, leaving 7 bases unmatched. The CDR3 is made up of 15 amino acids. In DNA, the CDR3 is TGTGCCAGCAGTCTCCTAGCGGGAGGGATGGATGAGCAGTTCTTC. It codes for CASSLLAGGMDEQFF. Based on the CDR3 plus reference TRBV28 and TRBJ2-1, the full variable domain is DVKVTQSSRYLVKRTGEKVFLECVQDMDHENMFWYRQDPGLGLRLIYFSYDVKMKEKGDIPEGYSVSREKKERFSLILESASTNQTSMYLCASSLLAGGMDEQFFGPGTRLTVL.

This clonotype occurred many times. This CDR3 is CSADLRTGEETQYF. CDR3 sequence (DNA): TGCAGTGCTGACCTTCGGACAGGGGAAGAGACCCAGTACTTC. The chain recombines TRBV20-1 with TRBJ2-5; TRBD1 matches 9 bases. The CDR3 has 14 amino acids. V lost 5 bases and J lost 3; bases outside the gene matches: 7. Per the germline V gene, CDR1 is DFQATT and CDR2 is SNEGSKA (reference sequence).

This clonotype was counted at least ten times. V is TRBV28 and J is TRBJ2-7; tentatively, D is TRBD1 (5 bases). Germline CDR1 and CDR2: MDHEN and SYDVKM. Trimming removed 4 bases from V and 0 bases from J, with 7 bases in between. The CDR3 loop spans 13 amino acids. This chain's CDR3 is CASSWGGSYEQYF. The CDR3 bases are TGTGCCAGCAGTTGGGGCGGCTCCTACGAGCAGTACTTC.

This clonotype has ten or more counts. The gene calls are TRBV5-6 and TRBJ1-3, with 7 bases fitting TRBD1. Losses at the gene ends were 2 bases for V and 6 bases for J; bases not matched to a gene: 5. Germline V gives CDR1 SGHDT, CDR2 YYEEEE. This CDR3 has 14 residues. The CDR3 spells CASSFDDRENTIYF. The CDR3 nucleotides read TGTGCCAGCAGCTTTGACGACAGGGAAAACACCATATATTTT.

This clonotype has at least ten counts. J is TRBJ2-7 and V is TRBV25-1; D remains ambiguous. This CDR3 contains 12 residues. CDR1 MGHDK and CDR2 SYGVNS come from the germline V gene. V shed 2 bases and J shed 7 bases, with 9 bases lying between them. The DNA of the CDR3 is TGTGCCAGCAGTGAACCTATAGTAGAGCAGTACTTC. This encodes CASSEPIVEQYF.

The sample holds many counts of this clonotype. An end of the junction does not agree with germline; a read error may underlie this. The chain combines TRBV7-6 with TRBJ2-5, with TRBD2 identical over 7 bases. The length of the CDR3 is 14 residues. CDR1 is SGHVS and CDR2 is FNYEAQ in the germline V gene. CDR3 sequence: CAISPGGGKETQYF. Written as DNA, the CDR3 is TGTGCCATCAGCCCCGGCGGGGGAAAAGAGACCCAGTACTTC. Filled out from reference TRBV7-6 and TRBJ2-5, the complete variable domain reads GAGVSQSPRYKVTKRGQDVALRCDPISGHVSLYWYRQALGQGPEFLTYFNYEAQQDKSGLPNDRFSAERPEGSISTLTIQRTEQRDSAMYRCAISPGGGKETQYFGPGTRLLVL.

The chain uses TRBV5-1 and TRBJ1-5; D uncertain. The CDR3 is 13 amino acids. V was shortened by 0 bases and J by 6 bases, with 7 bases between the two germline ends. Germline values: CDR1 SGHRS, CDR2 YFSETQ. CDR3: CASSLAGFQPQHF. DNA for the CDR3: TGCGCCAGCAGCTTGGCGGGGTTTCAGCCCCAGCATTTT. Filled out from reference TRBV5-1 and TRBJ1-5, the complete variable domain reads KAGVTQTPRYLIKTRGQQVTLSCSPISGHRSVSWYQQTPGQGLQFLFEYFSETQRNKGNFPGRFSGRQFSNSRSEMNVSTLELGDSALYLCASSLAGFQPQHFGDGTRLSIL.

V and J are TRBV30 and TRBJ2-5; D gene unclear. CDR3 length: 11 amino acids. The V gene lost 1 base and the J gene lost 2 bases, with 2 bases spanning the gap. Germline V CDR1 and CDR2: GTSNPN, SVGIG (reference sequence). The CDR3 is CAWSAQETQYF. The DNA for the CDR3 is TGTGCCTGGAGTGCACAAGAGACCCAGTACTTC.

Many counts were recorded for this clonotype. This chain connects TRBV7-3 to TRBJ2-1, with 8 bases lining up with TRBD2. Germline loops: CDR1 SGHTA, CDR2 FQGTGA. The CDR3 has 16 amino acids. J was trimmed by 0 bases and V by 2 bases; bases with no gene match: 3. The DNA of the CDR3 is TGTGCCAGCAGCTTATCAAGCGGGAGCTCCTACAATGAGCAGTTCTTC. Its translation is CASSLSSGSSYNEQFF.

This clonotype was recorded at least ten times. The chain links TRBV20-1 to TRBJ2-2; 7 bases are a match to TRBD2. Germline V gives CDR1 DFQATT, CDR2 SNEGSKA (reference sequence). With 1 base clipped from V and 5 bases from J, the junction kept 4 bases outside the gene matches. CDR3 size: 14 residues. The CDR3, as DNA: TGCAGTGCTAGAGTGGGGGGGGGGACCGGGGAGCTGTTTTTT. Its translation is CSARVGGGTGELFF.

In this sample, this clonotype turned up many times. The gene calls are TRBV2 and TRBJ2-7; TRBD1 might be the D (6 bases). Per the germline V gene, CDR1 is SNHLY and CDR2 is FYNNEI. Deletions cut 7 bases from V and 2 bases from J, with 15 bases between. The CDR3 sequence is 14 residues long. CDR3 loop: CASTPGDIPYEQYF. The CDR3, as DNA: TGTGCCAGCACCCCCGGGGACATCCCCTACGAGCAGTACTTC.

This clonotype was found many times. The chain is built from TRBV9 and TRBJ2-3; D is unclear. Germline lookup yields CDR1 SGDLS and CDR2 YYNGEE. CDR3 length: 13 residues. V was cut by 1 base and J by 4 bases, with 7 bases left in between. The CDR3 DNA follows: TGTGCCAGCAGCGTACAGGCTTCAGATACGCAGTATTTT. Its translation is CASSVQASDTQYF.

This clonotype was picked up many times. The V gene is TRBV12-3 or TRBV12-4, the J gene TRBJ2-4; D is undetermined. Trimming shortened V by 7 bases and J by 0 bases, and 13 bases separated the two germline ends. CDR3 length: 15 residues. This CDR3 reads CASTPDGLAKNIQYF. The CDR3 region has the DNA TGTGCCAGCACCCCGGATGGGCTAGCCAAAAACATTCAGTACTTC.

The V gene is TRBV5-1, the J gene TRBJ2-7, with 7 bases aligning to TRBD1. Trimming took 5 bases from V and 2 from J; bases not matched to a gene: 13. Germline V gene lookup returns CDR1 SGHRS and CDR2 YFSETQ. CDR3 length: 16 amino acids. This CDR3 reads CASRNRPGQQTYEQYF. CDR3 sequence (DNA): TGCGCCAGCAGAAATAGACCGGGACAGCAAACCTACGAGCAGTACTTC.

V gene TRBV10-2 combines with J gene TRBJ2-5, with D possibly TRBD1 on 6 matching bases. The CDR3 covers 13 residues. Trimming removed 7 bases at V and 7 bases at J, with 16 bases between. The germline V gene has CDR1 WSHSY and CDR2 SAAADI. The CDR3, as DNA: TGCGCCAGCACCTTAGGACAGCCCGGGACCCAGTACTTC. This encodes CASTLGQPGTQYF.

This clonotype was observed many times. The chain has TRBV4-3 and TRBJ2-7, with 8 bases matching TRBD1. The CDR3 is 13 residues long. Germline V gives CDR1 LGHNA, CDR2 YSLEER. The V gene end was trimmed by 3 bases and the J gene end by 7 bases; junction bases not matched to a gene: 5. CDR3 region: CASSQDRVGEQYF. The CDR3 DNA is TGCGCCAGCAGCCAGGACAGGGTGGGAGAGCAGTACTTC.